These 21 T cell receptor beta chains were sequenced from one sample in a study of Graves' ophthalmopathy and Graves' hyperthyroidism. CDR3 regions of TCR beta were amplified from RNA transcripts. Scientists carried out first-round RT-PCR using HTBI primers and then a second-round multiplex PCR. TCRdb passed the multiplex PCR reads through MiXCR, listing each CDR3 protein once. The table records about 700,000 distinct CDR3 sequences, 40% of them present only once. Source material: peripheral blood. The receptors here all came from an adult man with Graves' ophthalmopathy.

This clonotype was counted only a few times. The chain recombines TRBV5-6 with TRBJ2-7; D possibly corresponds to TRBD1 (6 bases). The CDR3 has 15 amino acids. The germline gives CDR1 SGHDT, CDR2 YYEEEE. The ends were cut back, 3 bases at V and 7 bases at J, with 20 bases in the middle. The CDR3 protein is CASSSGTWTEREQYF. Written as DNA, the CDR3 is TGTGCCAGCAGCTCTGGAACATGGACAGAACGGGAGCAGTACTTC.

This clonotype was recorded many times. This chain links TRBV2 with TRBJ1-5; D perhaps matches TRBD1 (6 bases). The CDR3 consists of 13 residues. Germline-derived CDR1 and CDR2 are SNHLY and FYNNEI. The V end lost 8 bases, the J end lost 1 base, and 9 bases lay between the germline ends. CDR3 DNA sequence: TGTGCCAGCGGACAGATAAGCAATCAGCCCCAGCATTTT. Its translation is CASGQISNQPQHF.

V usage is TRBV2 and J usage is TRBJ2-2; the match to TRBD2 covers 7 bases. Germline-derived CDR1 and CDR2 are SNHLY and FYNNEI. The CDR3 extends over 16 amino acids. The ends lost 6 bases at V and 4 bases at J; junction bases unmatched: 11. The CDR3 bases are TGTGCCAGCAGCGTTGGGGGGGGTTCGGTCACCGGGGAGCTGTTTTTT. Translation: CASSVGGGSVTGELFF.

This clonotype has ten or more counts. This rearrangement joins TRBV15 to TRBJ1-4; TRBD1 is a possible D gene (5 bases). Germline values: CDR1 LNHNV, CDR2 YYDKDF (reference sequence). The CDR3 runs 16 residues. V was pared by 3 bases and J by 4 bases, with 15 bases between. The CDR3: CATSSGTAEGNEKLFF. Written as DNA, the CDR3 is TGTGCCACCAGCAGCGGGACGGCGGAAGGTAATGAAAAACTGTTTTTT.

V and J are TRBV12-3 or TRBV12-4 and TRBJ2-5, with a weak D call TRBD2 (5 bases). CDR3 size: 16 residues. With 6 bases removed from V and 4 bases from J, the gap between germline ends came to 21 bases. CDR3 residues: CASSTPSSGRRETQYF. In DNA, the CDR3 is TGTGCCAGCAGCACCCCCTCGAGTGGGAGACGAGAGACCCAGTACTTC.

The sample holds a few counts of this clonotype. The chain has TRBV20-1 and TRBJ2-7; D is perhaps TRBD1 or TRBD2 (5 bases each). The V and J ends lost 4 bases and 2 bases respectively, with 18 bases between them. This CDR3 contains 15 residues. Germline V gene sequence: CDR1 DFQATT, CDR2 SNEGSKA (reference sequence). The CDR3, as DNA: TGCAGTGCTAAGACACGGGACGTATTACCCTACGAGCAGTACTTC. It is translated as CSAKTRDVLPYEQYF.

This chain connects TRBV9 to TRBJ2-7, with 8 bases matching TRBD2. The length of the CDR3 is 14 residues. CDR1 and CDR2 (germline): SGDLS, YYNGEE. Unmatched junction bases numbered 7, after V lost 5 bases and J lost 3 bases. The DNA for the CDR3 is TGTGCCAGCAGTGAGAGCGGGAGAAACTACGAGCAGTACTTC. Translation: CASSESGRNYEQYF.

This clonotype was seen many times. This chain joins TRBV2 and TRBJ1-6, with D hard to call. V shed 6 bases and J shed 9 bases, with 12 bases lying between them. Germline V gene data show CDR1 as SNHLY and CDR2 as FYNNEI. The CDR3 is 13 residues long. For the CDR3, the DNA is TGTGCCAGCAGGAGGGTCGAGAGTTCACCCCTCCACTTT. Translation: CASRRVESSPLHF.

At least ten counts were recorded for this clonotype. CDR3 residues: CASSATGLVGNQPQHF. CDR3 sequence (DNA): TGTGCCAGCAGCGCTACAGGGTTGGTAGGCAATCAGCCCCAGCATTTT. V and J are TRBV7-2 and TRBJ1-5; D perhaps matches TRBD1 (6 bases). The CDR3 covers 16 residues. The V end was cut by 5 bases, the J end by 2 bases, with 16 bases between. Germline V gene data show CDR1 as SGHTA and CDR2 as FQGNSA.

The chain has TRBV7-2 and TRBJ2-5; either TRBD1 or TRBD2 may fit D (7 bases each). This CDR3 is 16 amino acids long. The V and J ends lost 5 bases and 4 bases respectively, with 20 bases between them. Germline CDR1 reads SGHTA; CDR2 reads FQGNSA. DNA for the CDR3: TGTGCCAGCAGCCGCCTGTGGGGAGGGGGCACAGAGACCCAGTACTTC. As protein: CASSRLWGGGTETQYF.

The chain employs TRBV19 and TRBJ1-6, with TRBD1 matching 10 bases. Unmatched junction bases numbered 7, after V lost 2 bases and J lost 6 bases. Germline V CDR1 and CDR2: LNHDA, SQIVND (reference sequence). The CDR3 is made up of 17 amino acids. The CDR3 is CASSISGTGVLNSPLHF. The CDR3 DNA reads as TGTGCCAGTAGTATATCCGGGACAGGGGTACTTAATTCACCCCTCCACTTT.

This clonotype appeared many times. V is TRBV5-1 and J is TRBJ2-7; 10 bases map to TRBD1. The CDR3 consists of 14 residues. Germline loops: CDR1 SGHRS, CDR2 YFSETQ. Trimming cost V 4 bases and J 3 bases; bases outside gene matches: 4. Written as DNA, the CDR3 is TGCGCCAGCAGCGTGACAGGGGGCGGCTACGAGCAGTACTTC. This codes for CASSVTGGGYEQYF.

This rearrangement joins TRBV7-1 to TRBJ2-5; no clear D. TRBV7-1 carries the ORF label, with uncertain function. This CDR3 is 15 amino acids long. V was pared by 6 bases and J by 2 bases, with 16 bases between. The CDR3 loop reads CASSARVSLQETQYF. The CDR3 DNA follows: TGTGCCAGCAGTGCTAGAGTCAGTTTGCAAGAGACCCAGTACTTC.

In regard to this clonotype: This sequence may be a read error, since a much larger clone differs from it by one base. This sequence joins TRBV7-2 and TRBJ2-5, with D perhaps TRBD1 (5 bases). The CDR3 sequence is 13 residues long. V lost 2 bases and J lost 2, with 6 bases in between. CDR1 is SGHTA and CDR2 is FQGNSA in the germline V gene. CDR3 residues: CASSLNRQETQYF. Here the CDR3 DNA reads TGTGCCAGCAGCTTAAACAGGCAAGAGACCCAGTACTTC.

The rearrangement joins TRBV20-1 to TRBJ1-1; possibly TRBD1 for D (5 bases). Trimming took 2 bases from V and 0 from J, leaving 10 bases between them. This CDR3 region has 14 residues. CDR1 DFQATT and CDR2 SNEGSKA come from the germline V gene (reference sequence). CDR3 bases: TGCAGTGCTAGATTAGACAGTCTGAACACTGAAGCTTTCTTT. Translated: CSARLDSLNTEAFF.

The J gene is TRBJ1-4, the V gene TRBV25-1; maybe TRBD1 (6 bases). Germline CDR1 reads MGHDK; CDR2 reads SYGVNS. V gave up 5 bases and J gave up 8 bases, with 15 bases separating them. This CDR3 has 14 residues. This chain's CDR3 is CASSYSGGGEKLFF. The DNA of the CDR3 is TGTGCCAGCAGTTACTCCGGGGGCGGGGAAAAACTGTTTTTT.

This chain connects TRBV7-9 to TRBJ1-1; no reliable D call. V was shortened by 5 bases and J by 1 base, with 11 bases between the two germline ends. Germline lookup yields CDR1 SEHNR and CDR2 FQNEAQ (reference sequence). CDR3 size: 14 residues. Here the CDR3 DNA reads TGTGCCAGCAGCCAACCTGAAACGAACACTGAAGCTTTCTTT. This codes for CASSQPETNTEAFF.

The chain links TRBV19 to TRBJ2-5; the D gene is possibly TRBD2 (5 bases). The CDR3 sequence is 16 residues long. The germline V gene encodes CDR1 LNHDA and CDR2 SQIVND (reference sequence). Trimming pared 11 bases from V and 2 bases from J, leaving 24 bases between. The CDR3 region is CAWSAQFSREQETQYF. The DNA of the CDR3 is TGTGCCTGGAGTGCCCAGTTTAGCCGGGAACAAGAGACCCAGTACTTC. The entire variable domain, with the rest obtained from reference TRBV19 and TRBJ2-5, is as follows: DGGITQSPKYLFRKEGQNVTLSCEQNLNHDAMYWYRQDPGQGLRLIYYSQIVNDFQKGDIAEGYSVSREKKESFPLTVTSAQKNPTAFYLCAWSAQFSREQETQYFGPGTRLLVL.

This clonotype was seen a few times. The junction differs from germline at one of its ends, possibly a read error. This rearrangement joins TRBV10-3 to TRBJ1-2; no definite D call. Germline lookup yields CDR1 ENHRY and CDR2 SYGVKD. This CDR3 is 13 amino acids long. CDR3: CASSYPVNYGYTF. CDR3 bases: TGTGCCAGCAGTTACCCGGTTAACTATGGCTACACCTTC.

Concerning this clonotype itself: This may be a read error: a much more frequent sequence differs by one nucleotide. V is TRBV7-9 and J is TRBJ2-7; no firm D call. Trimming took 1 base from V and 9 from J, leaving 7 bases between them. Germline-derived CDR1 and CDR2 are SEHNR and FQNEAQ (reference sequence). This CDR3 is 11 amino acids long. CDR3 amino acids: CASSLGLGQYF. The CDR3 nucleotides read TGTGCCAGCAGCTTAGGGTTAGGGCAGTACTTC.

Only a few counts were recorded for this clonotype. This chain uses TRBV10-3 with TRBJ1-2; 10 nucleotides align to TRBD1. This CDR3 contains 13 residues. J gave up 6 bases and V 10 bases, and 8 bases lay outside the gene matches. Germline V gives CDR1 ENHRY, CDR2 SYGVKD. CDR3 bases: TGTGCCAGCAGACGAGGACAGGGGGATGGCTACACCTTC. It codes for CASRRGQGDGYTF.